This T cell receptor beta chain was obtained from a study of OX40 agonist ivuxolimab in advanced cancers. Study in general: The patients' treatment was ivuxolimab, an agonistic anti-OX40 (CD134) antibody. Every 2 weeks, ivuxolimab was infused into the patients intravenously at between 0.01 and 10 mg/kg. Study-wide results and limits: The average count of expanded clones was higher among CD8+ T cells than among CD4+.

CDR3 length: 16 residues. V trimming: 4 bases; J trimming: 4 bases; junction bases outside the gene matches: 10. Germline V gene sequence: CDR1 SGHNT, CDR2 YENEEA. Produced via immunoSEQ multiplex PCR; TCRdb's table is partial and in-frame only. The table includes about 42,000 clones, 86% detected once. A remark on this clone: Its antigen is unidentified.

V gene TRBV11-3 combines with J gene TRBJ1-5, with 7 nucleotides matching TRBD1. The sample in question was CD4+ or CD8+ T cells sorted from blood, obtained in a trial of the OX40 agonist ivuxolimab. The receptor's source is an adult with an advanced solid tumor such as melanoma, head and neck, liver or kidney cancer. CDR3 protein: CASSSRTGRGNQPQHF. CDR3 in DNA: TGTGCCAGCAGCTCCCGGACAGGCCGGGGGAATCAGCCCCAGCATTTT.